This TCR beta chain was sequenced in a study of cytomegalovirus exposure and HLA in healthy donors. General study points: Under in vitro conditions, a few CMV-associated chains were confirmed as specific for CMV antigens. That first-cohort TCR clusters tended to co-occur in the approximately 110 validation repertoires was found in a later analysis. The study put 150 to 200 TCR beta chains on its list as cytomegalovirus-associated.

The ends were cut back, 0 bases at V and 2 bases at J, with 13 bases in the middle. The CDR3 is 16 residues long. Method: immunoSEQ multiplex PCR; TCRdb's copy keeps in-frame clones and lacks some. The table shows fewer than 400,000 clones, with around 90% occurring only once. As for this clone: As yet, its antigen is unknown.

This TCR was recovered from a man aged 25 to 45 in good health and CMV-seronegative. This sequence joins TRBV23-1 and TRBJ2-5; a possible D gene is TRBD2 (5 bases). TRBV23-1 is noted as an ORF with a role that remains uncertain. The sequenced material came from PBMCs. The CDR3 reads CASSQSTGLPQETQYF. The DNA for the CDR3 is TGCGCCAGCAGTCAATCGACGGGGTTACCACAAGAGACCCAGTACTTC.